In its sample, the clone carrying this TCR beta chain was seen a few times. These data belong to a study of T cell changes during pregnancy in multiple sclerosis. TCRdb's copy holds only in-frame clones and misses some; the assay was immunoSEQ multiplex PCR. The data hold 25,000 to 30,000 clones, with more than 85% observed a single time. Germline values: CDR1 SEHNR, CDR2 FQNEAQ (reference sequence). V was pared by 3 bases and J by 6 bases, with 11 bases between. The CDR3 consists of 13 residues. This specimen consisted of CD4+ T cells from peripheral blood mononuclear cells, obtained after pregnancy. The receptor was derived from a female donor with multiple sclerosis, enrolled in a pregnancy study. This chain joins TRBV7-9 and TRBJ1-2; D is ambiguous. For the CDR3, the DNA is TGTGCCAGCAGCTTGAAAGGCGGTAATGGCTACACCTTC. The encoded protein is CASSLKGGNGYTF.